This T cell receptor (beta chain) stems from a study of blood T cells in healthy people across ages. This CDR3 is 14 amino acids long. Trimming shortened V by 0 bases and J by 7 bases, and 11 bases separated the two germline ends. CDR1 SGHRS and CDR2 YFSETQ come from the germline V gene. The draw of peripheral blood yielded ten milliliters from each donor. It was with a sample-barcoded 5' primer and a J-beta primer mix that a second PCR of about 6 to 12 cycles was run. A single record per CDR3 protein comes from TCRdb applying MiXCR to the 5' RACE reads. The data hold roughly 1,500,000 distinct CDR3 sequences, with around two fifths observed a single time.

This receptor was taken from a woman aged 18-29 years in good health. The J gene is TRBJ2-1, the V gene TRBV5-1; no definite D call. Specimen: blood. CDR3 coding DNA: TGCGCCAGCAGCTTGGCCGTCTATGGGAATGAGCAGTTCTTC. Amino acids: CASSLAVYGNEQFF.